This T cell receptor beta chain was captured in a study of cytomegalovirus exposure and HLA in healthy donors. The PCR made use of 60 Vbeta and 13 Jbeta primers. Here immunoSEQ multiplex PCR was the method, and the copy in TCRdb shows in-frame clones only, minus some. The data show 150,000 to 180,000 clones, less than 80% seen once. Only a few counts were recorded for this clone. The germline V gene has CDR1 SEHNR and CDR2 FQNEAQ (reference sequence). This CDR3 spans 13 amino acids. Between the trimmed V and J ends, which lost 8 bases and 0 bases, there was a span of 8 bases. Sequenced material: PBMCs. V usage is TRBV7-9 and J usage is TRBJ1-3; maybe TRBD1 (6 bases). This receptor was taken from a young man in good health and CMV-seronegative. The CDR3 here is CASEDSSGNTIYF. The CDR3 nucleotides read TGTGCCAGCGAGGACAGCTCTGGAAACACCATATATTTT.